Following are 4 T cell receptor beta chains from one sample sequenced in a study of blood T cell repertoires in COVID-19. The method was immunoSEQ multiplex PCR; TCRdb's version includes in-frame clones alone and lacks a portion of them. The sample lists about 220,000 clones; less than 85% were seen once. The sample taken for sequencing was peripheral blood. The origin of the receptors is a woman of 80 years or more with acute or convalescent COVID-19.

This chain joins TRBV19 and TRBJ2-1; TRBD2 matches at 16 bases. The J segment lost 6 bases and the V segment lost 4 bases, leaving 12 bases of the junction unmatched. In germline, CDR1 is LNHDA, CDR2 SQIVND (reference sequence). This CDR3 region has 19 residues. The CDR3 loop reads CASSNPRGTSGGAINEQFF. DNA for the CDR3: TGTGCCAGTAGTAACCCCCGGGGGACTAGCGGGGGGGCCATCAATGAGCAGTTCTTC.

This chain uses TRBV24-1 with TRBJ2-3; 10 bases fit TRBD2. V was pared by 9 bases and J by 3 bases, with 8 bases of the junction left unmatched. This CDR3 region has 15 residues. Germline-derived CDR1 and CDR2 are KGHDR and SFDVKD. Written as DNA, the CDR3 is TGTGCCACCGGAAGCGGGGGGGCTAGTACAGATACGCAGTATTTT. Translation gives CATGSGGASTDTQYF.

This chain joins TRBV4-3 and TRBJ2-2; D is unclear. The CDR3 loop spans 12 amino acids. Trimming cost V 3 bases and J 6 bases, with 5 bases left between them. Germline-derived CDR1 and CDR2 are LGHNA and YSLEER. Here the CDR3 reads CASSHTAGELFF. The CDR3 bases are TGCGCCAGCAGCCACACAGCCGGGGAGCTGTTTTTT.

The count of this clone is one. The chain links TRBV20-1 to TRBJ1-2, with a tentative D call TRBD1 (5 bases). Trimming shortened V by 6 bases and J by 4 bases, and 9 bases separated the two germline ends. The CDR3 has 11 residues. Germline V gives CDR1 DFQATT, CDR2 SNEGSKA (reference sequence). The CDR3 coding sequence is TGCAGTGCCCACGACAGCTATGGCTACACCTTC. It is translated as CSAHDSYGYTF.